The source of this TCR beta chain is a study of blood T cell repertoires in COVID-19. Whole-study context: Acute-phase and convalescent COVID-19 samples originated in the United States, Italy and Spain. PBMCs, B-cell-depleted T cells, or T cells provided the cDNA or gDNA that made up the material.

Germline-derived CDR1 and CDR2 are MNHNS and SASEGT. Trimming took 2 bases from V and 3 from J, leaving 5 bases between them. The CDR3 loop spans 12 amino acids. During active infection, Seattle patients enrolled and were then monitored through disease. Authors' methods: The authors estimated nucleated cell counts from reference gene primer amplification. Here immunoSEQ multiplex PCR was the method, and the copy in TCRdb shows in-frame clones only, minus some. The V and J calls and the clone size are those of that table, but D and trimming were determined from the DNA. The sample has under 450,000 clones, approximately 89% seen once.

Sequenced material: peripheral blood. V usage is TRBV6-1 and J usage is TRBJ2-7; D is ambiguous. The receptor was derived from a woman in her thirties or forties with COVID-19, enrolled during active disease. CDR3 bases: TGTGCCAGCAGTGAACAGGACTACGAGCAGTACTTC. Its translation is CASSEQDYEQYF.